These T cell receptor beta chains were read from a single sample in a study of shared clonotypes between healthy human individuals. Sequenced by immunoSEQ multiplex PCR; TCRdb stores in-frame clones only, minus some. This sample has some 1,400,000 clones, with around 97% found just once. What was sequenced was naive CD4+ T cells sorted from blood. Every receptor here comes from a young man in good health. Both conserved end residues are part of each CDR3. D genes are given only for firm matches. Clone size, where shown, is once, few, many, or a class for clones that have expanded.

CDR3 DNA	CDR3 protein	clone size	D gene	V gene	J gene
TGTGCCTGGATCCCCGGCCGGGTGAGGTATGGCTACACCTTC	CAWIPGRVRYGYTF	-	-	TRBV30	TRBJ1-2
TGTGCCAGCAGCCTTTATAATTCAGGGGGCACTGAAGCTTTCTTT	CASSLYNSGGTEAFF	-	TRBD1	TRBV5-4	TRBJ1-1
TGTGCCAGCAGCTCATTCAGGGATCCGGGATACCAAGAGACCCAGTACTTC	CASSSFRDPGYQETQYF	-	-	TRBV7-8	TRBJ2-5
TGTGCCAGCAGTCCGCTGGTTGGCTACACCTTC	CASSPLVGYTF	-	-	TRBV28	TRBJ1-2
TGTGCCAGCAGTTACGGACCAAACCAAGAGACCCAGTACTTC	CASSYGPNQETQYF	-	-	TRBV6-5	TRBJ2-5
TGCGCCAGCAGGGGGGGCACCGGGGAGCTGTTTTTT	CASRGGTGELFF	-	-	TRBV5-1	TRBJ2-2
TGTGCCAGCAGCGCCCAGGGACAGGGGGCTTACGAGCAGTACTTC	CASSAQGQGAYEQYF	-	TRBD1	TRBV9	TRBJ2-7
TGTGCCAGCAGCTCCCCCGAGCTGTTTTTT	CASSSPELFF	-	-	TRBV7-2	TRBJ2-2
TGTGCCAGCAGTGAACGAGGACAGGGGGCCGGGGAGCTGTTTTTT	CASSERGQGAGELFF	-	TRBD1	TRBV6-1	TRBJ2-2
TGTGCCAGCAGCACCGGACAGGGTCAAGGGGCTGGCGTTGAAGCTTTCTTT	CASSTGQGQGAGVEAFF	-	TRBD1	TRBV7-8	TRBJ1-1
TGCGCCAGCAGCCAAGATGGGAGCAGGTCCTACGAGCAGTACTTC	CASSQDGSRSYEQYF	-	-	TRBV4-1	TRBJ2-7
TGCGCCAGCAGCCGGACCCGCCAAGAGACCCAGTACTTC	CASSRTRQETQYF	-	-	TRBV10-1	TRBJ2-5
TGTGCCAGCAGTCCCGGGAGCCAACACTACAATGAGCAGTTCTTC	CASSPGSQHYNEQFF	-	-	TRBV6-5	TRBJ2-1
TGTGCCAGTAGTGCAGGACTAGCGGGAGCCGGGGAGCTGTTTTTT	CASSAGLAGAGELFF	-	TRBD2	TRBV19	TRBJ2-2
TGTGCCAGCAGCTTATTTGGGACAGGGGATCAGCCCCAGCATTTT	CASSLFGTGDQPQHF	-	TRBD1	TRBV11-2	TRBJ1-5
TGTGCCAGCAGCGTAGATCCTTCCGGCGGATCCGTGGAGACCCAGTACTTC	CASSVDPSGGSVETQYF	-	-	TRBV9	TRBJ2-5
TGTGCCAGCAGCCCGATAGCGGGGGCCACAGATACGCAGTATTTT	CASSPIAGATDTQYF	-	TRBD2	TRBV5-4	TRBJ2-3
TGTGCCAGCAGTTTTGGAGGGATGGGCACCTACAATGAGCAGTTCTTC	CASSFGGMGTYNEQFF	-	-	TRBV28	TRBJ2-1
TGTGCCAGCAGCCTCGGACTAGCGGGCTCCTACGAGCAGTACTTC	CASSLGLAGSYEQYF	-	TRBD2	TRBV5-4	TRBJ2-7
TGTGCCAGCAGCTCAGGGGGGGTGAATGAGCAGTTCTTC	CASSSGGVNEQFF	-	-	TRBV5-6	TRBJ2-1
TGTGCCAGCTCACCACCCGGAGGAAATCAGCCCCAGCATTTT	CASSPPGGNQPQHF	-	-	TRBV18	TRBJ1-5
TGTGCCAGCTCCCGACCCTCAGGGCCAACTAATGAAAAACTGTTTTTT	CASSRPSGPTNEKLFF	-	-	TRBV18	TRBJ1-4
TGTGCCATCAGTTCCCCGGGACTAGCGGGAGGGCCCACCGGGGAGCTGTTTTTT	CAISSPGLAGGPTGELFF	-	TRBD2	TRBV10-3	TRBJ2-2
TGTGCCAGCAGTGTATCTGGACTTCTCGTGAGCAATGAGCAGTTCTTC	CASSVSGLLVSNEQFF	few	-	TRBV2	TRBJ2-1
TGCGCCAGCAGCCCTAGCGGGAGGTCCCACGAGCAGTACTTC	CASSPSGRSHEQYF	-	TRBD2	TRBV4-3	TRBJ2-7
TGCAGCGCCGGAGGGGACAGGGGACGTGGGGCCAAAAACATTCAGTACTTC	CSAGGDRGRGAKNIQYF	-	TRBD1	TRBV29-1	TRBJ2-4
TGTGCCAGCAGCCCCACCATGACCCGTGAGACCCAGTACTTC	CASSPTMTRETQYF	-	-	TRBV11-2	TRBJ2-5
TGTGCCAGCAGCCTCTCCCCGGTGAACACTGAAGCTTTCTTT	CASSLSPVNTEAFF	-	-	TRBV9	TRBJ1-1
TGTGCCAGCAGTTATCAGGGGGCGAGTCAGCCCCAGCATTTT	CASSYQGASQPQHF	-	TRBD1	TRBV28	TRBJ1-5
TGTGCCAGCAGTTCGATAACATCCGGGACAGCCCTTTATAGCAATCAGCCCCAGCATTTT	CASSSITSGTALYSNQPQHF	-	TRBD1	TRBV28	TRBJ1-5
TGTGCCAGCAGCTTGGGAGTCCCCGGGCAAAACATTCAGTACTTC	CASSLGVPGQNIQYF	-	-	TRBV5-4	TRBJ2-4
TGTGCCAGCAGTGTGGCGGGAGCTCTCGCAGATACGCAGTATTTT	CASSVAGALADTQYF	-	TRBD2	TRBV28	TRBJ2-3
TGCGCCAGCAGTGTAGGGACAGGGGGTTCCGAGACCCAGTACTTC	CASSVGTGGSETQYF	-	TRBD1	TRBV10-1	TRBJ2-5
TGTGCCAGCAGCCGCCCGACGGGGCCTGGGTCTGGCAATCAGCCCCAGCATTTT	CASSRPTGPGSGNQPQHF	-	-	TRBV28	TRBJ1-5
TGTGCCATAGGGACTAGCGAGAGGTGGGACAATGAGCAGTTCTTC	CAIGTSERWDNEQFF	-	TRBD2	TRBV30	TRBJ2-1
TGTGCCAGCTCCTTTACCGGTCCAGGGGCCTGGATGAACACTGAAGCTTTCTTT	CASSFTGPGAWMNTEAFF	-	-	TRBV18	TRBJ1-1
TGTGCCAGCAGTGTTATTTCCCCTTATAGCAATCAGCCCCAGCATTTT	CASSVISPYSNQPQHF	-	-	TRBV2	TRBJ1-5
TGTGCCAGCAGCTTCTCATATGAAAAACTGTTTTTT	CASSFSYEKLFF	-	-	TRBV11-2	TRBJ1-4
TGTGCCAGCAGCCGAGGACTAGTCTACAATGAGCAGTTCTTC	CASSRGLVYNEQFF	-	TRBD2	TRBV27	TRBJ2-1
TGTGCCAGCAGTGATCAACTTAGCGGAGCCTACAATGAGCAGTTCTTC	CASSDQLSGAYNEQFF	-	-	TRBV6-1	TRBJ2-1
TGTGCCAGCAGTTTCTTATTGACTGGACCTACTAGCACAGATACGCAGTATTTT	CASSFLLTGPTSTDTQYF	-	-	TRBV27	TRBJ2-3
TGTGCCAGCAGTGATCGGTTTGGCACGAATCAGCCCCAGCATTTT	CASSDRFGTNQPQHF	-	-	TRBV6-1	TRBJ1-5
TGCGCCAGCAGCCTGACAGGGGGCCCGTCTGGAAACACCATATATTTT	CASSLTGGPSGNTIYF	-	TRBD1	TRBV5-1	TRBJ1-3
TGCGCCAGCAGCCTGGTAGGGGCAGGGGGCGCGTTGACTGAAGCTTTCTTT	CASSLVGAGGALTEAFF	-	TRBD1	TRBV5-1	TRBJ1-1
TGTGCCAGCAGTTACTTGACAGGGGGCGTCTACAATGAGCAGTTCTTC	CASSYLTGGVYNEQFF	-	TRBD1	TRBV6-5	TRBJ2-1
TGTGCCAGCAGCTTGGCCAGGAACAATGAGCAGTTCTTC	CASSLARNNEQFF	-	-	TRBV5-4	TRBJ2-1
TGTGCCAGCAGCTTGGCCAGGTTCGACAGGGCTACGGAGACCCAGTACTTC	CASSLARFDRATETQYF	-	TRBD1	TRBV5-6	TRBJ2-5
TGTGCCAGCAGTTACTCTGCTAGTGCTGAGACCCAGTACTTC	CASSYSASAETQYF	-	-	TRBV6-6	TRBJ2-5
TGCGCCAGCAGCTTGGTGGCAGGAGGGGTCTACGAGCAGTACTTC	CASSLVAGGVYEQYF	-	-	TRBV5-1	TRBJ2-7
TGTGCCAGCAGTGGGGGTCAGCCCCAGCATTTT	CASSGGQPQHF	-	-	TRBV2	TRBJ1-5
TGTGCCAGCAGGACCACAAATAGCAATCAGCCCCAGCATTTT	CASRTTNSNQPQHF	-	-	TRBV6-1	TRBJ1-5